The rows below give T cell receptor beta chains drawn from one sample of a study of T cell clonotyping in hematopoietic cell transplantation. This table comes from immunoSEQ multiplex PCR, and its TCRdb copy is limited to in-frame clones, with some not included. The sample yields 8,000 to 10,000 clones, approximately 93% seen once. The source material was PBMCs, sampled 100 days after allogeneic stem cell transplant. Every receptor here comes from a male patient aged 45-59 years who had an allogeneic stem cell transplant from a related donor, so T cells may come from the graft donor. Some clones in this sample may be carry-over from other donors' samples. CDR3s include the opening cysteine and the closing phenylalanine or tryptophan. The D gene is left open where the match is weak. Not every row has a clone size; where given, it reads once, few, many or a size class.

V,D,size,J,length,CDR3,DNA
TRBV7-2,.,.,TRBJ1-2,15,CASSLEVAGYYGYTF,TGTGCCAGCAGCCTAGAGGTGGCAGGCTACTATGGCTACACCTTC
TRBV7-2,.,once,TRBJ2-5,12,CASSRMGETQYF,TGTGCCAGCAGCCGCATGGGCGAGACCCAGTACTTC
TRBV11-2,.,.,TRBJ1-5,14,CASSFAGEGQPQHF,TGTGCCAGCAGCTTCGCGGGGGAGGGTCAGCCCCAGCATTTT
TRBV6-5,.,few,TRBJ1-1,11,CASRQGSDAFF,TGTGCCAGCAGGCAGGGTTCGGACGCTTTCTTT
TRBV7-9,TRBD1,.,TRBJ2-6,16,CAISRGFPSGANVLTF,TGTGCCATAAGCAGGGGGTTCCCCTCTGGGGCCAACGTCCTGACTTTC
TRBV19,.,.,TRBJ2-2,16,CASRPQVSGVPGELFF,TGTGCCAGTAGGCCACAGGTGTCAGGTGTCCCCGGGGAGCTGTTTTTT
TRBV5-1,.,.,TRBJ1-1,15,CASSLDGGWNTEAFF,TGCGCCAGCAGCTTGGATGGGGGTTGGAACACTGAAGCTTTCTTT
TRBV9,.,few,TRBJ2-1,16,CASSVDSVGIYNEQFF,TGTGCCAGCAGCGTAGATAGCGTGGGGATATACAATGAGCAGTTCTTC
TRBV2,.,.,TRBJ1-1,12,CASSEASTEAFF,TGTGCCAGCAGTGAGGCCTCCACTGAAGCTTTCTTT
TRBV28,TRBD1,.,TRBJ2-7,14,CASSHQTGGYEQYF,TGTGCCAGCAGCCACCAGACAGGGGGGTACGAGCAGTACTTC
TRBV5-1,TRBD1,.,TRBJ2-3,15,CASSLNRGRMDTQYF,TGCGCCAGCAGCCTTAACAGGGGGCGCATGGATACGCAGTATTTT
TRBV7-6,.,.,TRBJ1-5,15,CASSSLPGDNQPQHF,TGTGCCAGCAGCTCACTCCCGGGGGATAATCAGCCCCAGCATTTT
TRBV5-6,.,.,TRBJ1-2,13,CASSPIGVRGYTF,TGTGCCAGCAGCCCTATTGGAGTTCGGGGCTACACCTTC
TRBV5-6,.,.,TRBJ2-7,12,CASSFEDDEQYF,TGTGCCAGCAGCTTTGAGGACGACGAGCAGTACTTC
TRBV7-2,.,.,TRBJ1-1,13,CASSSSPRQEAFF,TGTGCCAGCAGCTCCTCGCCCAGACAGGAAGCTTTCTTT
TRBV5-6,TRBD1,.,TRBJ2-2,15,CASSTGTVATGELFF,TGTGCCAGCAGCACGGGGACAGTGGCCACCGGGGAGCTGTTTTTT
TRBV7-9,.,.,TRBJ1-1,14,CASSLAAGGTEAFF,TGTGCCAGCAGTCTAGCGGCTGGGGGCACTGAAGCTTTCTTT
TRBV7-9,TRBD1,.,TRBJ2-7,14,CASSFRGQGYEQYF,TGTGCCAGCAGCTTTCGGGGACAGGGGTACGAGCAGTACTTC
TRBV7-3,.,.,TRBJ2-5,13,CASSLSGGETQYF,TGTGCCAGCAGCTTAAGCGGGGGCGAGACCCAGTACTTC
TRBV9,.,.,TRBJ2-1,15,CASSVGGLDRPEQFF,TGTGCCAGCAGCGTAGGAGGATTAGACCGACCAGAGCAGTTCTTC
TRBV10-3,.,large,TRBJ1-2,15,CAISDIEGSNYGYTF,TGTGCCATCAGTGATATCGAGGGTTCTAACTATGGCTACACCTTC
TRBV4-1,.,.,TRBJ2-7,15,CASSQAGNAVYEQYF,TGCGCCAGCAGCCAGGCGGGAAACGCGGTCTACGAGCAGTACTTC
TRBV6-5,.,.,TRBJ1-2,13,CAGRGGGALGYTF,TGTGCCGGCAGAGGGGGAGGGGCTTTGGGCTACACCTTC
TRBV19,.,.,TRBJ2-1,14,CASSTSGGGNEQFF,TGTGCCAGTAGTACTAGCGGAGGGGGCAATGAGCAGTTCTTC
TRBV28,.,once,TRBJ1-4,14,CASSLGEGGEKLFF,TGTGCCAGCAGTTTAGGGGAAGGTGGTGAAAAACTGTTTTTT
TRBV2,TRBD2,.,TRBJ2-3,16,CASRDGPGGYTDTQYF,TGTGCCAGCAGGGACGGACCGGGGGGGTACACAGATACGCAGTATTTT
TRBV11-2,TRBD1,.,TRBJ2-1,17,CASSSHSRTGATNEQFF,TGTGCCAGCAGTTCACACTCGAGGACAGGGGCCACCAATGAGCAGTTCTTC
TRBV6-1,TRBD1,.,TRBJ1-5,15,CASSDGRQGHQPQHF,TGTGCCAGCAGTGATGGGAGACAGGGACATCAGCCCCAGCATTTT
TRBV10-3,TRBD2,.,TRBJ2-7,17,CAISESLAGDHSYEQYF,TGTGCCATCAGTGAGTCCCTAGCGGGGGACCACTCCTACGAGCAGTACTTC
TRBV5-8,.,.,TRBJ1-6,12,CASNSRNSPLHF,TGTGCCAGCAATTCCCGCAATTCACCCCTCCACTTT
TRBV30,.,.,TRBJ1-2,14,CAWMGTYENYGYTF,TGTGCCTGGATGGGGACTTACGAAAACTATGGCTACACCTTC
TRBV6-1,.,.,TRBJ1-2,11,CASSGDVSYTF,TGTGCCAGCAGTGGGGACGTTAGCTACACCTTC
TRBV6-6,.,.,TRBJ2-5,14,CASSLTRVGETQYF,TGTGCCAGCAGCTTAACGAGGGTAGGGGAGACCCAGTACTTC
TRBV25-1,.,.,TRBJ2-3,16,CASSELTGQTTDTQYF,TGTGCCAGCAGTGAACTTACGGGACAAACCACAGATACGCAGTATTTT
TRBV19,.,once,TRBJ2-7,14,CASSKAQSSYEQYF,TGTGCCAGTAGTAAGGCACAGAGCTCCTACGAGCAGTACTTC
TRBV5-1,.,once,TRBJ1-2,15,CASRETPGSGYGYTF,TGCGCCAGCAGGGAAACTCCAGGGTCGGGCTATGGCTACACCTTC
TRBV5-4,TRBD2,.,TRBJ2-3,16,CASRPGLAGEWDTQYF,TGTGCCAGCAGGCCTGGACTAGCGGGAGAATGGGATACGCAGTATTTT
TRBV6-6,TRBD1,.,TRBJ1-5,15,CASRTGGLGNQPQHF,TGTGCCAGTAGAACAGGGGGTTTGGGCAATCAGCCCCAGCATTTT
TRBV19,TRBD1,.,TRBJ1-2,13,CASGTGGGYGYTF,TGTGCCAGTGGGACAGGGGGTGGCTATGGCTACACCTTC
TRBV9,.,once,TRBJ2-2,13,CASSVVGAGELFF,TGTGCCAGCAGCGTAGTCGGGGCCGGGGAGCTGTTTTTT
TRBV4-3,.,.,TRBJ2-5,14,CASSQTGGQETQYF,TGCGCCAGCAGCCAGACCGGGGGTCAAGAGACCCAGTACTTC
TRBV2,.,.,TRBJ1-1,13,CASSAILDTEAFF,TGTGCCAGCAGTGCAATTTTAGACACTGAAGCTTTCTTT